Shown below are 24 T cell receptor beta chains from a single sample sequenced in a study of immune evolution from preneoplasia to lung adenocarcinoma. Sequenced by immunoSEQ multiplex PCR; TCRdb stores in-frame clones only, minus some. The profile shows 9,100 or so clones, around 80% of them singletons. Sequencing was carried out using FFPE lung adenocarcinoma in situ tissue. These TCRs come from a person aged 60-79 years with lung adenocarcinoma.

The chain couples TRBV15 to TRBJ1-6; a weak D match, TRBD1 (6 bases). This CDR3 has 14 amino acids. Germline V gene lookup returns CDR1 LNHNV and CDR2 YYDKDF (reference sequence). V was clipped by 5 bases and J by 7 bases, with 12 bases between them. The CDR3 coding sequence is TGTGCCACCAGCCCGACAGGACCAAATTCACCCCTCCACTTT. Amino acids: CATSPTGPNSPLHF.

CDR3 loop: CASSFGVSYEQYF. As DNA, the CDR3 is TGTGCCAGCAGTTTCGGGGTTTCCTACGAGCAGTACTTC. This chain uses TRBV28 with TRBJ2-7, with D possibly TRBD2 on 5 matching bases. Trimming removed 3 bases from V and 1 base from J, with 7 bases in between. The CDR3 extends over 13 amino acids. Germline V gene lookup returns CDR1 MDHEN and CDR2 SYDVKM.

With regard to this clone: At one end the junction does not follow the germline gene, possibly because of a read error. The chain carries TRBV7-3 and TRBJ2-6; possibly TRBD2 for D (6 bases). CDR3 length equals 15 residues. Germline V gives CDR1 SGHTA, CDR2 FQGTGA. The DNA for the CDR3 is TGTGCCAGCAGCTACGGGGGTCCTGGGGCCAACGTTCTGACTTTC. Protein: CASSYGGPGANVLTF.

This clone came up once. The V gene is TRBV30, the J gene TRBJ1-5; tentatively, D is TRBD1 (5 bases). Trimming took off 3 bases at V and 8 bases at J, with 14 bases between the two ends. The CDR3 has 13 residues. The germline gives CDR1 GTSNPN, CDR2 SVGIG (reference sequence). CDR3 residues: CAWSATGREPQHF. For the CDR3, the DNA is TGTGCCTGGAGCGCTACGGGCAGGGAGCCCCAGCATTTT.

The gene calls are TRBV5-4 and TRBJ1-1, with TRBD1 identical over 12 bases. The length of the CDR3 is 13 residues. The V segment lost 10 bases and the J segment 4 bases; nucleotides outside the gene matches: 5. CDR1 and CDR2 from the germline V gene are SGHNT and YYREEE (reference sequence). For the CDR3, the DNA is TGTGCCGGGGGGACAGGGGGCTTCACTGAAGCTTTCTTT. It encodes CAGGTGGFTEAFF.

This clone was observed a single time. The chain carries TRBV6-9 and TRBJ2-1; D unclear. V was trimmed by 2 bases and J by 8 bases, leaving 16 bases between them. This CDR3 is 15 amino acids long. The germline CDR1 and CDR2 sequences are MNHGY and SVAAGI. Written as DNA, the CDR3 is TGTGCCAGCAGTTATCATTCGCCAGTTTGGGATGAGCAGTTCTTC. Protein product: CASSYHSPVWDEQFF.

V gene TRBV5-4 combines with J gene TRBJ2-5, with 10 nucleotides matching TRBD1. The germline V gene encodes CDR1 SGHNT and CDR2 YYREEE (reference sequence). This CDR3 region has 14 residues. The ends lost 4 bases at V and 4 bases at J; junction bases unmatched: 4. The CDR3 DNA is TGTGCCAGCAGCACGGACAGGGGGGCAGAGACCCAGTACTTC. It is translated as CASSTDRGAETQYF.

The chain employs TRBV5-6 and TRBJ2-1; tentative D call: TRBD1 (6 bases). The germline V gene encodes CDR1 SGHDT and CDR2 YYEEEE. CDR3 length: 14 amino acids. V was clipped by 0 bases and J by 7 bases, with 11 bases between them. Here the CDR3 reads CASSLEVGGNEQFF. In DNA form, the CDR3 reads TGTGCCAGCAGCTTGGAGGTAGGGGGTAATGAGCAGTTCTTC.

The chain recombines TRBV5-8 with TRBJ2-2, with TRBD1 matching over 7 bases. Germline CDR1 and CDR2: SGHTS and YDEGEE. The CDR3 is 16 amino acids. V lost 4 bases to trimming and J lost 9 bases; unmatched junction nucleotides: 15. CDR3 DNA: TGTGCCAGCAGCGCCCCAGAGGGGGCGGGCGCGAGGGAGCTGTTTTTT. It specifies CASSAPEGAGARELFF. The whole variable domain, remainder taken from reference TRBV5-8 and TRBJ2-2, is EAGVTQSPTHLIKTRGQQATLRCSPISGHTSVYWYQQALGLGLQFLLWYDEGEERNRGNFPPRFSGRQFPNYSSELNVNALELEDSALYLCASSAPEGAGARELFFGEGSRLTVL.

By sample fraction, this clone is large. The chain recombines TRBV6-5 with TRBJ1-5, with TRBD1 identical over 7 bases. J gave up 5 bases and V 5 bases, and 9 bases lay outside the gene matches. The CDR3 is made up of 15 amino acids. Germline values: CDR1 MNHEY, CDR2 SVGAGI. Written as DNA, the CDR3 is TGTGCCAGCAGTATGACGACAGGGTCGGATCAGCCCCAGCATTTT. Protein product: CASSMTTGSDQPQHF.

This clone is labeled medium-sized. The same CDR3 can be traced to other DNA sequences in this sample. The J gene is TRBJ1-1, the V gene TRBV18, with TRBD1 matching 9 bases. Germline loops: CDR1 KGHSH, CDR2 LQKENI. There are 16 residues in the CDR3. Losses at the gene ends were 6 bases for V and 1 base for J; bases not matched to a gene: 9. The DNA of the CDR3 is TGTGCCAGCTCGCCGTTACCGGGACAGGGGAACACTGAAGCTTTCTTT. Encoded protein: CASSPLPGQGNTEAFF.

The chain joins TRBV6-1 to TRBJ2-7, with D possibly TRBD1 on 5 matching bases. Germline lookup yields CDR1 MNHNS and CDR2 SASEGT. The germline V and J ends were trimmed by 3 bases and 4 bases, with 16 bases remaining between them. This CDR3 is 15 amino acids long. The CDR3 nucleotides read TGTGCCAGCAGTGAGATTTGGCAGGGTCGGTACGAGCAGTACTTC. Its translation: CASSEIWQGRYEQYF.

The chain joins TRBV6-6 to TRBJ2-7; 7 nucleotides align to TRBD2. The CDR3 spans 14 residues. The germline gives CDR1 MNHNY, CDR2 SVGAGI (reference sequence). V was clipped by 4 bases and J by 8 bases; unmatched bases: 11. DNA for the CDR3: TGTGCCAGCAGTTCTCCCGGGACTAAGTCACAGCAGTACTTC. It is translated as CASSSPGTKSQQYF.

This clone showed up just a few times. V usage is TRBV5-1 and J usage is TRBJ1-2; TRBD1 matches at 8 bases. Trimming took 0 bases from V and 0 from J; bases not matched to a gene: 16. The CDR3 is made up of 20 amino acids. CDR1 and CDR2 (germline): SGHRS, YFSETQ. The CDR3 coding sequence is TGCGCCAGCAGCTTGGATCCAGGGGGCGCAGGGGCAGAAGCTAACTATGGCTACACCTTC. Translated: CASSLDPGGAGAEANYGYTF.

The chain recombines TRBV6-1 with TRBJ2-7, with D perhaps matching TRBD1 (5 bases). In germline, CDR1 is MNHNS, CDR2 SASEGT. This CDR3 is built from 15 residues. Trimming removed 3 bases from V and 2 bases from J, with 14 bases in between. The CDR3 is CASSDRVKVAYEQYF. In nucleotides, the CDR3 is TGTGCCAGCAGTGACAGGGTTAAGGTGGCCTACGAGCAGTACTTC.

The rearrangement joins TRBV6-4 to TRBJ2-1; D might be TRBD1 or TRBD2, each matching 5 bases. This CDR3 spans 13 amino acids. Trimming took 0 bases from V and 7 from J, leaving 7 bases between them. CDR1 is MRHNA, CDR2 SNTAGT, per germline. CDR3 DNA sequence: TGTGCCAGCAGTGACTCGGGGGAGAATGAGCAGTTCTTC. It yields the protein CASSDSGENEQFF.

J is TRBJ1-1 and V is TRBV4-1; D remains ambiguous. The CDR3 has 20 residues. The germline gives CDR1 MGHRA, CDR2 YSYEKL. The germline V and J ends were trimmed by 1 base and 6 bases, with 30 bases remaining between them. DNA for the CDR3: TGCGCCAGCAGCCAAGGTCGGATGCGATCGAAAGGGCCTCCTGGGGCTGAAGCTTTCTTT. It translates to CASSQGRMRSKGPPGAEAFF.

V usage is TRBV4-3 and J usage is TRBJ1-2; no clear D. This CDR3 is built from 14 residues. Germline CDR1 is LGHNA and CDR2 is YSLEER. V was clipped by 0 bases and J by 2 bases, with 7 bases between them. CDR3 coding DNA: TGCGCCAGCAGCCAAGAACTTCGGAACTATGGCTACACCTTC. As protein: CASSQELRNYGYTF.

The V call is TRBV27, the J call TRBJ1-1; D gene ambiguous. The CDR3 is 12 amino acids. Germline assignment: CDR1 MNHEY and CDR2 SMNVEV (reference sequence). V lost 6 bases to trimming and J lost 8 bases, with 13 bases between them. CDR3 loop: CASSRAGMEAFF. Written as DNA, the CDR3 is TGTGCCAGCAGCCGGGCCGGCATGGAAGCTTTCTTT.

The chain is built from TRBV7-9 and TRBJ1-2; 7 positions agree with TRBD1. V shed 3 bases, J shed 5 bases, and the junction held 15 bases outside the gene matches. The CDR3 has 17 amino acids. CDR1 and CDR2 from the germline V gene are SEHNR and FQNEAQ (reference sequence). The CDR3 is CASSFEGGKVVGYGYTF. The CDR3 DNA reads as TGTGCCAGCAGCTTTGAAGGGGGCAAGGTAGTAGGGTATGGCTACACCTTC.

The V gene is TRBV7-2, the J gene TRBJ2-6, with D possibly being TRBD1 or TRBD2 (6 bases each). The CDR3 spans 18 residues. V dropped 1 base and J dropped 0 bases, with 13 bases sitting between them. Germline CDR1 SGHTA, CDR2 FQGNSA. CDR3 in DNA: TGTGCCAGCAGCTTAGGAGTAGGGGGAGGCTCTGGGGCCAACGTCCTGACTTTC. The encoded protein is CASSLGVGGGSGANVLTF.

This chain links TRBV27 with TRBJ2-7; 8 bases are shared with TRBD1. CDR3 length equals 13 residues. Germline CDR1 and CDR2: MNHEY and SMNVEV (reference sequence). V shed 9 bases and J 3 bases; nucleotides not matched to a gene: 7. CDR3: CASRITGGYEQYF. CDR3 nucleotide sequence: TGTGCCAGTAGAATCACAGGGGGCTACGAGCAGTACTTC.

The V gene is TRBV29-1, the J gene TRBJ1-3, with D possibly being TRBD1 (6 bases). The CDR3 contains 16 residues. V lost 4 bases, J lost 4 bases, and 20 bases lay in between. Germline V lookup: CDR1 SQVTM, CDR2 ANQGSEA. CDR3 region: CSVAVFGGAGGNTIYF. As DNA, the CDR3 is TGCAGCGTTGCCGTTTTCGGGGGCGCGGGAGGAAACACCATATATTTT.

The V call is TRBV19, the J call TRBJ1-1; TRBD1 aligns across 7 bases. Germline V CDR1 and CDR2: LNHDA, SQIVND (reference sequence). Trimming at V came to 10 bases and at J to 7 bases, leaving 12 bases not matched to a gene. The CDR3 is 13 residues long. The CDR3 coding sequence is TGTGCCACCACCCAGGGGGGCCGGAGTGAAGCTTTCTTT. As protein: CATTQGGRSEAFF.